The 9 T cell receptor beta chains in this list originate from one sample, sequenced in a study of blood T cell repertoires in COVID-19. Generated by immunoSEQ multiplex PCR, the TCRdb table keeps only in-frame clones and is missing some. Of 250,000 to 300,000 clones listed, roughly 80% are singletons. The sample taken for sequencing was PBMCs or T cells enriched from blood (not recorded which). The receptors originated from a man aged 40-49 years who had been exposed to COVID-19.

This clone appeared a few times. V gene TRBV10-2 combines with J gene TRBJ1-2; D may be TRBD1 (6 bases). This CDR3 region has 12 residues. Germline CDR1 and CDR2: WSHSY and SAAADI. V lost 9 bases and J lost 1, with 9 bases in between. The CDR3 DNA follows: TGCGCCAGTTCGGACAGTAACTATGGCTACACCTTC. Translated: CASSDSNYGYTF.

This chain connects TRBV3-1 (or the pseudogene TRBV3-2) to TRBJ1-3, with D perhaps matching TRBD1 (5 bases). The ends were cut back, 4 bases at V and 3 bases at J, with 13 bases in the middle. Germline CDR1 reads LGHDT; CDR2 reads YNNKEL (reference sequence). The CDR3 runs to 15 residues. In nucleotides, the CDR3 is TGTGCCAGCAGCCGTTCAGGGTTTTTTGGAAACACCATATATTTT. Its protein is CASSRSGFFGNTIYF.

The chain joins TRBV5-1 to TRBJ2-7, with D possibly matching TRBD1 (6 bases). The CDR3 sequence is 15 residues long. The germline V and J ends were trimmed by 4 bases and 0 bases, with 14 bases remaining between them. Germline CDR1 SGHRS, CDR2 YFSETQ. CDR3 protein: CASSHPQGPSYEQYF. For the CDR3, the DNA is TGCGCCAGCAGCCATCCTCAGGGGCCCTCCTACGAGCAGTACTTC.

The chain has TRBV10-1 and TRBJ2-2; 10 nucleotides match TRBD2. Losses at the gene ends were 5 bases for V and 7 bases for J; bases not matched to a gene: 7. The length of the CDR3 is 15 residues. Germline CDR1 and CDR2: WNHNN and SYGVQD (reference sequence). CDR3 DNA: TGCGCCAGCAGTCGTCTAGCGGGAGCTGACGGGGAGCTGTTTTTT. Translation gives CASSRLAGADGELFF.

CDR3 sequence (DNA): TGTGCCAGCCTACAGGGGCCAAGCTGGGGTGGCTACACCTTC. This sequence encodes CASLQGPSWGGYTF. The chain links TRBV6-5 to TRBJ1-2, with 7 bases lining up with TRBD1. J was trimmed by 7 bases and V by 8 bases; bases with no gene match: 13. CDR3 length: 14 residues. CDR1 and CDR2 from the germline V gene are MNHEY and SVGAGI.

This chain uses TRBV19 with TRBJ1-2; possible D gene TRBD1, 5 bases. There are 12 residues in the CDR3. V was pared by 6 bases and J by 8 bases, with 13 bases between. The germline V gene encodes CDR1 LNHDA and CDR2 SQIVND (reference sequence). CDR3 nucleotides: TGTGCCAGTAGCGGGACGAGCGGGGGCTACACCTTC. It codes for CASSGTSGGYTF. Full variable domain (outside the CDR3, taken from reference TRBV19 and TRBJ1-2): DGGITQSPKYLFRKEGQNVTLSCEQNLNHDAMYWYRQDPGQGLRLIYYSQIVNDFQKGDIAEGYSVSREKKESFPLTVTSAQKNPTAFYLCASSGTSGGYTFGSGTRLTVV.

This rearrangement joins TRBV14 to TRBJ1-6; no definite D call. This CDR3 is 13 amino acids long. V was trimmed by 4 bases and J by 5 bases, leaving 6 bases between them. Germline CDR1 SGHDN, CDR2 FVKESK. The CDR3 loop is CASSLIDNSPLHF. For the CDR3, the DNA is TGTGCCAGCAGCCTCATAGATAATTCACCCCTCCACTTT.

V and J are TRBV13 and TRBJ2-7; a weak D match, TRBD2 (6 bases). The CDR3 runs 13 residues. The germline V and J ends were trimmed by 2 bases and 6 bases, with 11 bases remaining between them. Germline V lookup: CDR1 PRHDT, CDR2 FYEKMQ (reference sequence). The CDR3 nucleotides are TGTGCCAGCAGCTTAACGGGAGCCTCCGAGCAGTACTTC. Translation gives CASSLTGASEQYF. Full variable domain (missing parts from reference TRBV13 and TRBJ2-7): AAGVIQSPRHLIKEKRETATLKCYPIPRHDTVYWYQQGPGQDPQFLISFYEKMQSDKGSIPDRFSAQQFSDYHSELNMSSLELGDSALYFCASSLTGASEQYFGPGTRLTVT.

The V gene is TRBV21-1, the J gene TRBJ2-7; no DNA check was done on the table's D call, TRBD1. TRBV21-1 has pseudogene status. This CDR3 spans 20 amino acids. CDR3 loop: CASSKDRPGTGVPGRYEQYF. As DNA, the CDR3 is TGTGCCAGCAGCAAAGATAGGCCCGGGACAGGGGTGCCAGGTCGGTACGAGCAGTACTTC.